The 2 T cell receptor beta chains below come from one sample, sequenced in a study of blood T cell repertoires in COVID-19. Clones were sequenced by immunoSEQ multiplex PCR, and TCRdb holds only the in-frame ones, with some missing. Of about 150,000 clones in the sample, over 65% were seen once. Sequenced input: peripheral blood. These TCRs come from a human donor in a cohort sampled during active COVID-19.

The rearrangement uses TRBV7-2 and TRBJ2-1, with D unresolved. The CDR3 is 13 amino acids. With 4 bases removed from V and 2 bases from J, the gap between germline ends came to 6 bases. The germline gives CDR1 SGHTA, CDR2 FQGNSA. The CDR3 DNA follows: TGTGCCAGCAGCTCAGACACCTACAATGAGCAGTTCTTC. Translation gives CASSSDTYNEQFF.

The rearrangement uses TRBV10-3 and TRBJ1-1; TRBD1 matches at 7 bases. The V and J ends lost 4 bases and 1 base, in that order; junction bases with no gene match: 21. There are 20 residues in the CDR3. CDR1 ENHRY and CDR2 SYGVKD come from the germline V gene. The DNA for the CDR3 is TGTGCCATCAGTGGCCGGCACTCCTCGCGTCGACAGGGCCAGAACACTGAAGCTTTCTTT. Translated: CAISGRHSSRRQGQNTEAFF.